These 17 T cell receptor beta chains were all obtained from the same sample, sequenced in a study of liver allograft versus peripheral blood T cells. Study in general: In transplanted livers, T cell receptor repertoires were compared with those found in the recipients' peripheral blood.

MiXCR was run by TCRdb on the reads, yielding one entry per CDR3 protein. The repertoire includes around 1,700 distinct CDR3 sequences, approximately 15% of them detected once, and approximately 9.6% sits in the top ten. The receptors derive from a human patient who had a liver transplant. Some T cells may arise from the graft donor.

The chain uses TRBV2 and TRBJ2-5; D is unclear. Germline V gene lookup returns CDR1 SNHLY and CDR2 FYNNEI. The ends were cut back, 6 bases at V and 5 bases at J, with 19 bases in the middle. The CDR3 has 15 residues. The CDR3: CASRILGLERETQYF. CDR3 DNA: TGTGCCAGCAGAATACTGGGATTGGAGAGGGAGACCCAGTACTTC.

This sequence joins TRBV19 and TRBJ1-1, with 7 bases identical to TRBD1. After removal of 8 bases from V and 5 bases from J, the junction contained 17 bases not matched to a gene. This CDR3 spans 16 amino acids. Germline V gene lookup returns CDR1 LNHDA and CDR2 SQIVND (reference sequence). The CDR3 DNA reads TGTGCCAGTTTCACCGCGACAGGGCCCGGAGGGACTGAAGCTTTCTTT. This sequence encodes CASFTATGPGGTEAFF.

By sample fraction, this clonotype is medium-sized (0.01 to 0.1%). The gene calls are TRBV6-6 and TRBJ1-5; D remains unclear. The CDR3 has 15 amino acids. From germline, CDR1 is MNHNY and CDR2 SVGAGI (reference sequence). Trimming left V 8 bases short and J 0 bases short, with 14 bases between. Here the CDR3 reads CASFPGFHSNQPQHF. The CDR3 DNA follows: TGTGCCAGCTTCCCAGGCTTTCATAGCAATCAGCCCCAGCATTTT.

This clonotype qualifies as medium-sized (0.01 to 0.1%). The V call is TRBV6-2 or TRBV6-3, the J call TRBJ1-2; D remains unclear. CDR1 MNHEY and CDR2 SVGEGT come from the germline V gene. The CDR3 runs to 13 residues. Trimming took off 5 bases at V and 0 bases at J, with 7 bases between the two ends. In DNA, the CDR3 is TGTGCCAGCAGTGTGGGTGCTAACTATGGCTACACCTTC. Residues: CASSVGANYGYTF.

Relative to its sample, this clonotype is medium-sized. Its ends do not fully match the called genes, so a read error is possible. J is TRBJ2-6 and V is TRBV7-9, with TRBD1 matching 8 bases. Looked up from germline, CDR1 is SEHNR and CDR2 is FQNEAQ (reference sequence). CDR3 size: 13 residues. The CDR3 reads CASSATGDNVLTF. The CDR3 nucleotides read TGTGCCAGCAGCGCGACAGGGGACAACGTCCTGACTTTC. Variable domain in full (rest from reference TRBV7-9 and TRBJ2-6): DTGVSQNPRHKITKRGQNVTFRCDPISEHNRLYWYRQTLGQGPEFLTYFQNEAQLEKSRLLSDRFSAERPKGSFSTLEIQRTEQGDSAMYLCASSATGDNVLTFGAGSRLTVL.

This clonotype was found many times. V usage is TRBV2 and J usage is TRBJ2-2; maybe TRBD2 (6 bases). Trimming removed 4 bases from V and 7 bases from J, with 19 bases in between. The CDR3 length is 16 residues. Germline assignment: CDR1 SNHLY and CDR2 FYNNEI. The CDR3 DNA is TGTGCCAGCAGTGGGGCAGGAGGCGGGACTGGCGGGGAGCTGTTTTTT. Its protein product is CASSGAGGGTGGELFF.

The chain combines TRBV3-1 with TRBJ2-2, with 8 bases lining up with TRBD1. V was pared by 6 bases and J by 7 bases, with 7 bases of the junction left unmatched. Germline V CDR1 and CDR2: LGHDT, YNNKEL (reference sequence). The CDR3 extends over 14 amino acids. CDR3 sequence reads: CASRRQGSNGELFF. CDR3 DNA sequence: TGTGCCAGCAGGCGACAGGGGTCGAACGGGGAGCTGTTTTTT.

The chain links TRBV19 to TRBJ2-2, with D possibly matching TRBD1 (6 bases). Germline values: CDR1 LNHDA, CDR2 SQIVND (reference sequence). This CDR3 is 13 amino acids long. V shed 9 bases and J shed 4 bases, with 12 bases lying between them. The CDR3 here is CASPDRSTGELFF. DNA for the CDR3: TGTGCCAGCCCGGACAGATCCACCGGGGAGCTGTTTTTT.

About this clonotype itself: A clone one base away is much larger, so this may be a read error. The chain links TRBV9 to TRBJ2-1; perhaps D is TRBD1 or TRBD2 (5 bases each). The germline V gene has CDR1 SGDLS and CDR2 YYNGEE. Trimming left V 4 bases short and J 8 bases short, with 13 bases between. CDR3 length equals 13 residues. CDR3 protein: CASSIAGTYEQFF. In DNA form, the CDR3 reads TGTGCCAGCAGCATAGCAGGGACCTATGAGCAGTTCTTC.

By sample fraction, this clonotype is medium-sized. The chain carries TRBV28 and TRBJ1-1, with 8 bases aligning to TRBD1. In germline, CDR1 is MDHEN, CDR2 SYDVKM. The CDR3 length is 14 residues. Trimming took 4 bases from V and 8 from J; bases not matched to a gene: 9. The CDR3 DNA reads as TGTGCCAGCAGTTATCCCGGACAGGGCGGGGAAGCTTTCTTT. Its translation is CASSYPGQGGEAFF.

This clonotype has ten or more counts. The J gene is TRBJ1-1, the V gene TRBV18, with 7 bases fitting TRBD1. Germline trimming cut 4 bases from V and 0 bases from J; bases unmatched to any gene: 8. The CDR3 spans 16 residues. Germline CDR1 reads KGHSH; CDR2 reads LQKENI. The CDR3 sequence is CASSRSGQGVNTEAFF. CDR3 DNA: TGTGCCAGCTCACGGAGTGGGCAGGGGGTGAACACTGAAGCTTTCTTT.

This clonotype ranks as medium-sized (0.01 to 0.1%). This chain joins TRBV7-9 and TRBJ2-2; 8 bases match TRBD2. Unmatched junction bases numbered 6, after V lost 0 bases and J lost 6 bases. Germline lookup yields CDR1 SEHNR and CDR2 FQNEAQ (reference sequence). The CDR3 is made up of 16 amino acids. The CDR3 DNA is TGTGCCAGCAGCTTAGCGTTCGTGACTAGCGCCGGGGAGCTGTTTTTT. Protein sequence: CASSLAFVTSAGELFF.

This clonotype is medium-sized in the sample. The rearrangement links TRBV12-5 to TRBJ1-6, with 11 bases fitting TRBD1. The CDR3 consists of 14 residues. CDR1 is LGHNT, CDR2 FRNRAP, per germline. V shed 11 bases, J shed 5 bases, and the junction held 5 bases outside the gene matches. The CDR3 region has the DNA TGTGCTGTGGGACAGGGGGTCGATAATTCACCCCTCCACTTT. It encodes CAVGQGVDNSPLHF.

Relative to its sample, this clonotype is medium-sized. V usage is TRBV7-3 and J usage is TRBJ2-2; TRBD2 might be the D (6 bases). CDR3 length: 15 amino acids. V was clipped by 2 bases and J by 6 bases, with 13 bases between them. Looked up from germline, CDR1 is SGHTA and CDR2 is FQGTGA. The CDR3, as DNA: TGTGCCAGCAGCTTATCCGGGAGTGGTCCCGGGGAGCTGTTTTTT. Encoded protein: CASSLSGSGPGELFF. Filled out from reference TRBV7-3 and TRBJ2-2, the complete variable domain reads GAGVSQTPSNKVTEKGKYVELRCDPISGHTALYWYRQSLGQGPEFLIYFQGTGAADDSGLPNDRFFAVRPEGSVSTLKIQRTERGDSAVYLCASSLSGSGPGELFFGEGSRLTVL.

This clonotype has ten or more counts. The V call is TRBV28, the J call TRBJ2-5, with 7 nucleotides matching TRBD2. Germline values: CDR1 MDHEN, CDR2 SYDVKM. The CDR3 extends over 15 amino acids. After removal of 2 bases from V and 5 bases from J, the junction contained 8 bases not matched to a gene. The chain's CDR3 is CASSLGGGRSETQYF. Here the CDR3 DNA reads TGTGCCAGCAGTTTAGGGGGGGGGAGATCGGAGACCCAGTACTTC.

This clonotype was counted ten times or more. Written as DNA, the CDR3 is TGTGCCAGTAGTATAGGGACTAGCGGCCTGGGAACCTACGAGCAGTACTTC. Its translation is CASSIGTSGLGTYEQYF. V gene TRBV19 combines with J gene TRBJ2-7; 10 bases match TRBD2. Germline trimming cut 1 base from V and 2 bases from J; bases unmatched to any gene: 8. Germline V gene sequence: CDR1 LNHDA, CDR2 SQIVND (reference sequence). CDR3 length equals 17 residues.

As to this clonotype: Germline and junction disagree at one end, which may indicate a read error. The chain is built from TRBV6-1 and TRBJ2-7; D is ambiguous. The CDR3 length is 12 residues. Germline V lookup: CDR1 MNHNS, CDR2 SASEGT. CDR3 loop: CASSSTTYRLHF. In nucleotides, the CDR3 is TGTGCCAGCAGTTCCACGACATATCGTCTGCACTTC.